This T cell receptor (beta chain) was sequenced during a study of PD-L1 blockade in urothelial cancer. Points from the study as a whole: Pretreatment TCR clonality in blood under the median foretold superior survival.

TCRdb's table, derived via immunoSEQ multiplex PCR, lists solely in-frame clones and lacks some. The profile shows 35,000 to 40,000 clones, almost 85% of them singletons. Points on this clone: Its antigen is currently unknown.

The CDR3 spans 15 residues. Germline V gene sequence: CDR1 MNHEY, CDR2 SMNVEV (reference sequence). With 6 bases removed from V and 3 bases from J, the gap between germline ends came to 16 bases. The chain links TRBV27 to TRBJ2-3; D is possibly TRBD1 (6 bases). The source is a man in his sixties or seventies with urothelial cancer. The input for sequencing was PBMCs, taken around atezolizumab (anti-PD-L1) treatment. The CDR3 DNA reads as TGTGCCAGCAGGGGGGCCGCCCTTGGGACAGATACGCAGTATTTT. Translation gives CASRGAALGTDTQYF.